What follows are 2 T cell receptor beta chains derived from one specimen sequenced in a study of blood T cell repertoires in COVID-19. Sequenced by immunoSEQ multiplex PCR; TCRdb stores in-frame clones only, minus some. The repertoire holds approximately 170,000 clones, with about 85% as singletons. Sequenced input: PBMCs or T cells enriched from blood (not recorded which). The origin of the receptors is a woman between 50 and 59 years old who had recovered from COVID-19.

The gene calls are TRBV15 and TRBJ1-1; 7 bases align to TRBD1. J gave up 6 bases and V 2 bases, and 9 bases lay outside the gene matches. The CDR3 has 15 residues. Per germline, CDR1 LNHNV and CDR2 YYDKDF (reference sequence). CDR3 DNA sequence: TGTGCCACCAGCAGAAACAGGGGACGGGTCGCTGAAGCTTTCTTT. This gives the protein CATSRNRGRVAEAFF.

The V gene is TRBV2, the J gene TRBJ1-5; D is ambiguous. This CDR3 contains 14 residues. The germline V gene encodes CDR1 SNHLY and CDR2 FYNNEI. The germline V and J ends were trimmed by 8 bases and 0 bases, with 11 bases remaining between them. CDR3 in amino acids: CASVALDSNQPQHF. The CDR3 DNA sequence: TGTGCCAGCGTAGCTTTGGATAGCAATCAGCCCCAGCATTTT.